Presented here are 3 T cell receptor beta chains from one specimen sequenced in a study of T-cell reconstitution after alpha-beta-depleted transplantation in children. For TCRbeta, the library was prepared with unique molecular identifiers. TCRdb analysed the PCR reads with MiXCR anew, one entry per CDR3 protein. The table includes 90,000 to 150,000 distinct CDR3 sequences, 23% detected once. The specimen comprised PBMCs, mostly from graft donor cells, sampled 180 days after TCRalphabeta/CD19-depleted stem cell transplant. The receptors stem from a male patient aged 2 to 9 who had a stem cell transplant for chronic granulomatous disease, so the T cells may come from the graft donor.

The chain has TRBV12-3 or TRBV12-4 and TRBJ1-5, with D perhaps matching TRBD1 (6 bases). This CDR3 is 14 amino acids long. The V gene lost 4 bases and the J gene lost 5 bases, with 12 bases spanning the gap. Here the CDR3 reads CASSSGGTYQPQHF. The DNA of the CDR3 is TGTGCCAGCAGTTCGGGGGGCACTTATCAGCCCCAGCATTTT.

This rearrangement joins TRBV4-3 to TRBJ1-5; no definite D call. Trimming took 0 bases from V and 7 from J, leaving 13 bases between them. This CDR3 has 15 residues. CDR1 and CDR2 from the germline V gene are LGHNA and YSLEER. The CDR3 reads CASSQEGLTHQPQHF. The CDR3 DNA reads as TGCGCCAGCAGCCAAGAGGGTCTAACCCACCAGCCCCAGCATTTT.

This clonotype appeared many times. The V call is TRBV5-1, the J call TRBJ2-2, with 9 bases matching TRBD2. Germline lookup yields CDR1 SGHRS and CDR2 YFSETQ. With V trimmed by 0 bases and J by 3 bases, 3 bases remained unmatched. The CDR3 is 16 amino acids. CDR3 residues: CASSLVTSGHTGELFF. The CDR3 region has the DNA TGCGCCAGCAGCTTGGTGACTAGCGGACACACCGGGGAGCTGTTTTTT.